This T cell receptor beta chain was found in a study of blood T cells in healthy people across ages. Study-wide findings and caveats: Versus aged donors, long-lived donors had higher diversity and more naive CD4+ cells.

Germline CDR1 reads ENHRY; CDR2 reads SYGVKD. Losses at the gene ends were 3 bases for V and 5 bases for J; bases not matched to a gene: 7. The CDR3 is made up of 15 amino acids. Regarding this clonotype: What it binds is not known.

Donation came from healthy Caucasian individuals in Russia who were aged 6 to 90. Donors each provided 8 to 10 milliliters of peripheral blood. The authors ran a second PCR of about 7 to 11 cycles using a sample-barcoded 5' primer and a J-beta primer mix. Per-sample output comprised a minimum of 2.5 million paired-end reads containing CDR3. TCRdb re-analysed the 5' RACE reads in MiXCR, keeping a single row per CDR3 protein. The sample lists fewer than 900,000 distinct CDR3 sequences, about 40% occurring once. This rearrangement joins TRBV10-3 to TRBJ1-5, with 7 bases aligning to TRBD1. Sequencing was carried out using blood. This receptor was obtained from a woman aged 55 to 70 in good health. The CDR3 bases are TGTGCCATCAGTGATAGGGACAGTGGCGATCAGCCCCAGCATTTT. Its protein product is CAISDRDSGDQPQHF.